Presented here are 9 T cell receptor beta chains from one specimen sequenced in a study of cytomegalovirus exposure and HLA in healthy donors. Both 60 Vbeta primers and 13 Jbeta primers went into the PCR. The protocol was immunoSEQ multiplex PCR, while the TCRdb copy is restricted to in-frame clones and leaves out a portion. The table records 170,000 or so clones, over 80% of them present only once. What was sequenced was PBMCs. The receptors here all came from a male donor in good health and CMV-seropositive.

The CDR3 protein is CASSQENLYNEQFF. In DNA, the CDR3 is TGCGCCAGCAGCCAAGAAAATCTCTACAATGAGCAGTTCTTC. V is TRBV4-1 and J is TRBJ2-1; D gene uncertain. Trimming removed 0 bases from V and 3 bases from J, with 6 bases in between. The CDR3 is 14 amino acids. CDR1 is MGHRA, CDR2 YSYEKL, per germline.

The rearrangement joins TRBV7-2 to TRBJ2-2; 10 bases line up with TRBD2. The CDR3 sequence is 15 residues long. V was pared by 6 bases and J by 0 bases, with 1 base of the junction left unmatched. Germline CDR1 is SGHTA and CDR2 is FQGNSA. DNA for the CDR3: TGTGCCAGCAGACTAGCGGGGACGAACACCGGGGAGCTGTTTTTT. It is translated as CASRLAGTNTGELFF. Full variable domain (remainder filled in from reference TRBV7-2 and TRBJ2-2): GAGVSQSPSNKVTEKGKDVELRCDPISGHTALYWYRQSLGQGLEFLIYFQGNSAPDKSGLPSDRFSAERTGGSVSTLTIQRTQQEDSAVYLCASRLAGTNTGELFFGEGSRLTVL.

J is TRBJ1-6 and V is TRBV10-3, with a tentative D call TRBD1 (6 bases). The CDR3 is 16 amino acids. The V end was cut by 6 bases, the J end by 6 bases, with 18 bases between. Germline V lookup: CDR1 ENHRY, CDR2 SYGVKD. CDR3 sequence (DNA): TGTGCCATCAGACAAACGGGGGGCTCCCTTAATTCACCCCTCCACTTT. Its translation: CAIRQTGGSLNSPLHF.

The V call is TRBV11-2, the J call TRBJ1-3; 7 positions match TRBD1. The CDR3 loop spans 12 amino acids. With V trimmed by 5 bases and J by 8 bases, 3 bases remained unmatched. Germline CDR1 SGHAT, CDR2 FQNNGV. As DNA, the CDR3 is TGTGCCAGCAGCCGACAGGGAGACACCATATATTTT. Translating gives CASSRQGDTIYF.

This clone has a handful of counts. The chain combines TRBV7-3 with TRBJ1-5; D is undetermined. Per the germline V gene, CDR1 is SGHTA and CDR2 is FQGTGA. Trimming left V 3 bases short and J 5 bases short, with 8 bases between. The CDR3 is 13 residues long. CDR3 protein: CASSFTRDQPQHF. The DNA of the CDR3 is TGTGCCAGCAGCTTTACTAGGGATCAGCCCCAGCATTTT.

The chain recombines TRBV6-1 with TRBJ2-5, with 8 nucleotides matching TRBD1. J was trimmed by 7 bases and V by 1 base; bases with no gene match: 8. This CDR3 region has 15 residues. Germline-derived CDR1 and CDR2 are MNHNS and SASEGT. CDR3: CASSEVTGVLGTQYF. CDR3 nucleotide sequence: TGTGCCAGCAGTGAAGTGACAGGGGTTTTGGGGACCCAGTACTTC.

The chain has TRBV2 and TRBJ2-1; D is unresolved. This CDR3 is built from 13 residues. The V and J ends lost 3 bases and 6 bases respectively, with 9 bases between them. Germline assignment: CDR1 SNHLY and CDR2 FYNNEI. The CDR3 loop reads CASSDRYGNEQFF. Written as DNA, the CDR3 is TGTGCCAGCAGTGATCGTTACGGCAATGAGCAGTTCTTC.

This chain joins TRBV6-4 and TRBJ2-7; D gene unclear. The CDR3 contains 13 residues. Germline values: CDR1 MRHNA, CDR2 SNTAGT. V was pared by 3 bases and J by 2 bases, with 8 bases between. CDR3 loop: CASSEPGTYEQYF. Here the CDR3 DNA reads TGTGCCAGCAGTGAGCCAGGTACCTACGAGCAGTACTTC.

The chain joins TRBV28 to TRBJ2-5; no definite D call. CDR1 is MDHEN and CDR2 is SYDVKM in the germline V gene. This CDR3 is built from 14 residues. Trimming cost V 3 bases and J 0 bases, with 8 bases left between them. CDR3 region: CASSFNADQETQYF. The CDR3 DNA is TGTGCCAGCAGTTTTAACGCAGACCAAGAGACCCAGTACTTC.